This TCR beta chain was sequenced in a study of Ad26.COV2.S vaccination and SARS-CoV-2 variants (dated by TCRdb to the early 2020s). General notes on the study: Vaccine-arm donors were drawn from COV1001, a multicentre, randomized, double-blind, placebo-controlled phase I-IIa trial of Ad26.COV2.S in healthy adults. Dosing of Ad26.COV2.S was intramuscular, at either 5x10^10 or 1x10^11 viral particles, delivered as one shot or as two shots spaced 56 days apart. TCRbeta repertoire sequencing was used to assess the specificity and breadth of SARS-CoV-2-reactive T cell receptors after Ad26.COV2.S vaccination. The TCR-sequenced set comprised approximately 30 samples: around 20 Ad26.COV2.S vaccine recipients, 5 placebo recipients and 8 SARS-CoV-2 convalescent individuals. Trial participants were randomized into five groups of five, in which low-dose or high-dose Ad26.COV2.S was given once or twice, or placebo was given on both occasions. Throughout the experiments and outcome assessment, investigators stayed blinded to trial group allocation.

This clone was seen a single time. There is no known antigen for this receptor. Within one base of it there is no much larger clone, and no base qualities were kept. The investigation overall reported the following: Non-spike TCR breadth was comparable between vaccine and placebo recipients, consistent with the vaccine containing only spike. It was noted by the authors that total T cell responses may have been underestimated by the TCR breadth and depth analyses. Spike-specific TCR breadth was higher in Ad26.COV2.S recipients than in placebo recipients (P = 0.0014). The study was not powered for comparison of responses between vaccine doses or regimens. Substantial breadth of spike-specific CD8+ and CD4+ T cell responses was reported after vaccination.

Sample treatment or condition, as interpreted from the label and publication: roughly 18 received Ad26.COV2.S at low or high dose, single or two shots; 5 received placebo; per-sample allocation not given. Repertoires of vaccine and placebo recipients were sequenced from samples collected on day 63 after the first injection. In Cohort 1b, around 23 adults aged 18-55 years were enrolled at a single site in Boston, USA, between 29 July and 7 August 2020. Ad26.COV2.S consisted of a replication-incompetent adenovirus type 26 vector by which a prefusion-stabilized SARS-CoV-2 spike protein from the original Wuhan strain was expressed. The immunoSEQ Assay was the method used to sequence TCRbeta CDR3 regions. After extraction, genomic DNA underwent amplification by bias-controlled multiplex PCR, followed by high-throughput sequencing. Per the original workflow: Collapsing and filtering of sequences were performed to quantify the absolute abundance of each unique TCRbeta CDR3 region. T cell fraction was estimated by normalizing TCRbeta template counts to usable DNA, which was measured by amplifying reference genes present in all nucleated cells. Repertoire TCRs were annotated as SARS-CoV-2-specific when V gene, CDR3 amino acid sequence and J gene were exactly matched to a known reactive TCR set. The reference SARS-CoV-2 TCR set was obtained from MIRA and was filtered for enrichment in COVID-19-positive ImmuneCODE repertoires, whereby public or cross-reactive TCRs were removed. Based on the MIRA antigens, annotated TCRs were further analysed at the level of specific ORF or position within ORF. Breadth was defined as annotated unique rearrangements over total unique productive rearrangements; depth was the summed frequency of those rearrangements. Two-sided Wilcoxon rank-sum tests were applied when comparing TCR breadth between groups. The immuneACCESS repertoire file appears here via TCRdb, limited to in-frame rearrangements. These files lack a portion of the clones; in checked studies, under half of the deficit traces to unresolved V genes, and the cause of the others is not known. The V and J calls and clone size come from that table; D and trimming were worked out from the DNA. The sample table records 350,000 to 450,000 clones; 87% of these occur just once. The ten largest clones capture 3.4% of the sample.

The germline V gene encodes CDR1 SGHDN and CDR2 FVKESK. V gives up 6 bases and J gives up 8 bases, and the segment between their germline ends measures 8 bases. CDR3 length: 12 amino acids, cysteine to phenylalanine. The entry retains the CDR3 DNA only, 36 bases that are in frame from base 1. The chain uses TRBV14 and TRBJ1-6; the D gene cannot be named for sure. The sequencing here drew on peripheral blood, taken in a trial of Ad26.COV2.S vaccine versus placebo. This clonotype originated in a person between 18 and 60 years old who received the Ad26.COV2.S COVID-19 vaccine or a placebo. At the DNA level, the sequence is TGTGCCAGCAGGGGTTCTCATTCACCCCTCCACTTT. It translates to CASRGSHSPLHF.